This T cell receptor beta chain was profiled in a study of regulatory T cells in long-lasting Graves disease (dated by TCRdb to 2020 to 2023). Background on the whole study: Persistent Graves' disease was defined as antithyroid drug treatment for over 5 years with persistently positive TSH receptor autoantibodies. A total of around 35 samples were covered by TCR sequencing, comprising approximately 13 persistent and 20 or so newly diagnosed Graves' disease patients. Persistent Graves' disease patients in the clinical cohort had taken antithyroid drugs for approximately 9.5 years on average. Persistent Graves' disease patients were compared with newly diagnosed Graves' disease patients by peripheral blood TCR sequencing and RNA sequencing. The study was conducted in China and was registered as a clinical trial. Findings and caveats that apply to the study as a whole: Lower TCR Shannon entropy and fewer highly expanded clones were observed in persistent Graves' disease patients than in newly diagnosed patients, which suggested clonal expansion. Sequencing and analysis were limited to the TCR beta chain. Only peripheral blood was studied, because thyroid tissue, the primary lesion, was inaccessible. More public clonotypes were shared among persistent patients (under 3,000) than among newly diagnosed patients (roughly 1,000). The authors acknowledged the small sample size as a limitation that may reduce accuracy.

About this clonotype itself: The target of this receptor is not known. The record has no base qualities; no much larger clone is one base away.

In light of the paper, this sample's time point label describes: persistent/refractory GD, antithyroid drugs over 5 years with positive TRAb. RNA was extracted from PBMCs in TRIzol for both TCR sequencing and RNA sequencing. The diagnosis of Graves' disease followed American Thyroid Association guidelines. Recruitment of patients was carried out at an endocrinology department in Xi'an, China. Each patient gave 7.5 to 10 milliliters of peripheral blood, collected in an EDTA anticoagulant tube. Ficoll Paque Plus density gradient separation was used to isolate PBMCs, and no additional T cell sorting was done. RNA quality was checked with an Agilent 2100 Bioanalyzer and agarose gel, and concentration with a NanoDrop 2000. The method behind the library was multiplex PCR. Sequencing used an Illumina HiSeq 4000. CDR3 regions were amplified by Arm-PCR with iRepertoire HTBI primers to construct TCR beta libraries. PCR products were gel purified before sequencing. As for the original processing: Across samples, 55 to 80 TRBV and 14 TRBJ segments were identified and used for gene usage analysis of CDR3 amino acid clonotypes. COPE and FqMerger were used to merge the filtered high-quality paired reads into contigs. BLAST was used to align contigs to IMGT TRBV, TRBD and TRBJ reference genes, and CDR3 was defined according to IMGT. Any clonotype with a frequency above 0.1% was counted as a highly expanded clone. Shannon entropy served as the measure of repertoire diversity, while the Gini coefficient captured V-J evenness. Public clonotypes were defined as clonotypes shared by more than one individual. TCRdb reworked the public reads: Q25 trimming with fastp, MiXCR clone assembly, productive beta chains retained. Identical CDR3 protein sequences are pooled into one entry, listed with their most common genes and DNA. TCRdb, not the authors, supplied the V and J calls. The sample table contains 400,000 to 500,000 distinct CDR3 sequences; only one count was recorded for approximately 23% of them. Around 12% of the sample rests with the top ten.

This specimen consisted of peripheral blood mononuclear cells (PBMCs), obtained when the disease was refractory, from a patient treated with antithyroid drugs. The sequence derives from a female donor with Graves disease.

The sequenced DNA: TGTGCCAGCGGGGGGGTTTATGGCTACACCTTC. Its protein product is CASGGVYGYTF. Recombination joined TRBV6-1 with TRBJ1-2; a weak D assignment points to TRBD1 (5 bases agree). Its CDR3 holds 11 amino acids, cysteine through phenylalanine. Only CDR3 DNA is held: 33 bases, read in frame from base 1. The germline V gene gives CDR1 as MNHNS and CDR2 as SASEGT. Between the V and J ends, shortened by 8 bases and 5 bases respectively, the junction contains 9 bases.